This section outlines one T cell receptor (beta chain) sequence together with its context. What it binds is unknown. The record originates from a study of shared clonotypes between healthy human individuals. In the study overall: Three plates were used per donor for CD4 naive, three for CD4 memory, two for CD8 naive and one for CD8 memory.

This CDR3 is 13 amino acids long. Per the germline V gene, CDR1 is MNHEY and CDR2 is SVGAGI. With 5 bases clipped from V and 10 bases from J, the junction kept 10 bases outside the gene matches. CD4+ cell separation produced CD45RA+ naive and CD45RA-negative memory subsets. Study findings and constraints: Represented diversity, genetic and exposure-history alike, was limited by few donors.

When replicate PCRs were run on sorted subsets, they used 200 ng DNA, 30,000 to 35,000 T cell genomes. Measured with immunoSEQ multiplex PCR; TCRdb has only the in-frame clones, and not every one. The sample lists roughly 2 million clones, under 97% occurring once. Sequenced material: naive CD4+ T cells sorted from blood. Subset given: CD45RA+ positively selected. The chain joins TRBV6-5 to TRBJ1-1; 7 bases map to TRBD1. The receptor was isolated from a man aged 18 to 29 in good health. The chain's CDR3 is CASSKPLQGRAFF. The DNA for the CDR3 is TGTGCCAGCAGTAAGCCGCTACAGGGGAGAGCTTTCTTT.